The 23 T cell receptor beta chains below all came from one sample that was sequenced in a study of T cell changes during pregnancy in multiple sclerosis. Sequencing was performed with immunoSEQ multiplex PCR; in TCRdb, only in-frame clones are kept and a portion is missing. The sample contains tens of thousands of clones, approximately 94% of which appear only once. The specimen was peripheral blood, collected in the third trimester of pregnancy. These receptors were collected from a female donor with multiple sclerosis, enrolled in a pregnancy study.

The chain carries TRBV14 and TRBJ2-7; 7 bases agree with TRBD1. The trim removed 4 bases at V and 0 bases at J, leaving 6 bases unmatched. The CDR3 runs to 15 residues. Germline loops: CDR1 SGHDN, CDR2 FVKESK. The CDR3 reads CASSLRDRSSYEQYF. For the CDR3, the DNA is TGTGCCAGCAGCCTCCGGGACAGAAGCTCCTACGAGCAGTACTTC. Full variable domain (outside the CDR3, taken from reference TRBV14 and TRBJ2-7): EAGVTQFPSHSVIEKGQTVTLRCDPISGHDNLYWYRRVMGKEIKFLLHFVKESKQDESGMPNNRFLAERTGGTYSTLKVQPAELEDSGVYFCASSLRDRSSYEQYFGPGTRLTVT.

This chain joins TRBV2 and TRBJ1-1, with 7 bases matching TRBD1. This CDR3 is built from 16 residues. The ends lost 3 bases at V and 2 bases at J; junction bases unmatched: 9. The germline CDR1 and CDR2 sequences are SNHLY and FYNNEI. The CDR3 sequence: CASSEQGVLINTEAFF. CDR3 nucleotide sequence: TGTGCCAGCAGTGAGCAGGGGGTCTTGATCAACACTGAAGCTTTCTTT. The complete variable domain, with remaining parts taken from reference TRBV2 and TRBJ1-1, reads EPEVTQTPSHQVTQMGQEVILRCVPISNHLYFYWYRQILGQKVEFLVSFYNNEISEKSEIFDDQFSVERPDGSNFTLKIRSTKLEDSAMYFCASSEQGVLINTEAFFGQGTRLTVV.

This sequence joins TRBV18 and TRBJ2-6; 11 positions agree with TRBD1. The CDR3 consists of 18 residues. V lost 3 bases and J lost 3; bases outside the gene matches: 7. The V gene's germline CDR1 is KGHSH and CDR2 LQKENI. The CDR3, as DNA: TGTGCCAGCTCACCGGTCGGGACAGGGGGACGTGGGGCCAACGTCCTGACTTTC. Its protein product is CASSPVGTGGRGANVLTF.

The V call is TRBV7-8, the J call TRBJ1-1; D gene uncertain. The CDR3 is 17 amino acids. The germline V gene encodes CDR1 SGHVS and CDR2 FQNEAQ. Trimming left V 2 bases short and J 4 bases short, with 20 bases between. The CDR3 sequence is CASSLRVVSIRSTEAFF. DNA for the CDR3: TGTGCCAGCAGCTTAAGAGTGGTGAGCATTAGGAGCACTGAAGCTTTCTTT.

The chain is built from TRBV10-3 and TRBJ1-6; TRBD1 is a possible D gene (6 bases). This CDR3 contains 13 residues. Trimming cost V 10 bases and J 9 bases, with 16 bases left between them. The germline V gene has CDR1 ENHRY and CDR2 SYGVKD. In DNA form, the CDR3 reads TGTGCCACCCGAGGACAGTCGAGTTCACCCCTCCACTTT. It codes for CATRGQSSSPLHF.

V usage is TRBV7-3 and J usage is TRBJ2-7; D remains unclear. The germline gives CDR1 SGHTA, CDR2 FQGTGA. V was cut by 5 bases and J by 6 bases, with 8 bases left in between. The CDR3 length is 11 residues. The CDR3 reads CASSPRSEQYF. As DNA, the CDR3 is TGTGCCAGCAGCCCGCGGTCCGAGCAGTACTTC.

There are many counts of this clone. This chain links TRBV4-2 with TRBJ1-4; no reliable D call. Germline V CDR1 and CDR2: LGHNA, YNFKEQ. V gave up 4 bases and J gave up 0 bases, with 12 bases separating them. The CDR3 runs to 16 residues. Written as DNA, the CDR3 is TGTGCCAGCAGCCCGACCTCAGGTGCAACTAATGAAAAACTGTTTTTT. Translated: CASSPTSGATNEKLFF.

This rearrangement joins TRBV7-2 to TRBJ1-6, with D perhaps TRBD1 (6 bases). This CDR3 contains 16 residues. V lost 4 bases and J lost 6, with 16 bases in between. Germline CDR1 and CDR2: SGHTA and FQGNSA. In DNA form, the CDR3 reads TGTGCCAGCAGCTCGCTCCCGACAGGTGTTAATTCACCCCTCCACTTT. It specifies CASSSLPTGVNSPLHF.

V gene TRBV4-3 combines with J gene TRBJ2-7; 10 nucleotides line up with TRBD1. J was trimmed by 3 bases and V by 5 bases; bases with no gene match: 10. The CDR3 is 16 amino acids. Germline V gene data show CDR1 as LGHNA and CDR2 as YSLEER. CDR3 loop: CASSNPTGTGDYEQYF. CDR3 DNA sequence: TGCGCCAGCAGCAACCCTACCGGGACAGGGGACTACGAGCAGTACTTC.

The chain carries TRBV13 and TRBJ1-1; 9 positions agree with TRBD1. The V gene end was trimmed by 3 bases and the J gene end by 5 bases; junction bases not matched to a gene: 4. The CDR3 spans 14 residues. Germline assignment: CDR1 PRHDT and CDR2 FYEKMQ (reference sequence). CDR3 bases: TGTGCCAGCAGCTTCGACAGGGGGGAAACTGAAGCTTTCTTT. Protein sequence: CASSFDRGETEAFF.

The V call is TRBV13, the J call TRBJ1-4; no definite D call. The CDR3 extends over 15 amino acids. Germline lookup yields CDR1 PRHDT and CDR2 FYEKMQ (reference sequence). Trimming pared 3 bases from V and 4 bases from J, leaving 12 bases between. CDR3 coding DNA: TGTGCCAGCAGCTTGCAGACAACTTATAATGAAAAACTGTTTTTT. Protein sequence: CASSLQTTYNEKLFF.

CDR3 coding DNA: TGTGCCAGCAGGCAGACAGTAGCCAACTATGGCTACACCTTC. Translation gives CASRQTVANYGYTF. The chain combines TRBV6-6 with TRBJ1-2; perhaps TRBD1 as D (5 bases). V lost 6 bases to trimming and J lost 2 bases, with 13 bases between them. CDR3 size: 14 residues. The germline CDR1 and CDR2 sequences are MNHNY and SVGAGI (reference sequence).

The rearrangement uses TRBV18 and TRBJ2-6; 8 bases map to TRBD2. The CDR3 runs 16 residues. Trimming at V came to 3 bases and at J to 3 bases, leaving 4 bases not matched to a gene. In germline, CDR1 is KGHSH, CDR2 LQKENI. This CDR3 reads CASSPRLAGGANVLTF. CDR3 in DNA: TGTGCCAGCTCACCGAGGCTAGCGGGTGGGGCCAACGTCCTGACTTTC.

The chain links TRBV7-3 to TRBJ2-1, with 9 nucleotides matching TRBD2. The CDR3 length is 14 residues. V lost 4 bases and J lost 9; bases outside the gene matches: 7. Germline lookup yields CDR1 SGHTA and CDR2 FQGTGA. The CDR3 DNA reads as TGTGCCAGCAGCTCTCTCCTAGCGGGGACTGAGCAGTTCTTC. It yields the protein CASSSLLAGTEQFF.

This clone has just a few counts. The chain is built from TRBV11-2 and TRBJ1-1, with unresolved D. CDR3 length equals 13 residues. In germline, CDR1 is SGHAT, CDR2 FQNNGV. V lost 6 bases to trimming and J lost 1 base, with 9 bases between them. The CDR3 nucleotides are TGTGCCAGCAGTCTATATGGGAACACTGAAGCTTTCTTT. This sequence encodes CASSLYGNTEAFF.

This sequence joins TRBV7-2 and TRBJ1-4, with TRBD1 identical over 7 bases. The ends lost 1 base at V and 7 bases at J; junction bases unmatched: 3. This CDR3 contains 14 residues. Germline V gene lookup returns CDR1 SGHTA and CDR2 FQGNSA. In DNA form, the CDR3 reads TGTGCCAGCAGCTTAGGTCAGGGGGGTGAAAAACTGTTTTTT. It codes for CASSLGQGGEKLFF. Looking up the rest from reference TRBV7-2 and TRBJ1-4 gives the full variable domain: GAGVSQSPSNKVTEKGKDVELRCDPISGHTALYWYRQSLGQGLEFLIYFQGNSAPDKSGLPSDRFSAERTGGSVSTLTIQRTQQEDSAVYLCASSLGQGGEKLFFGSGTQLSVL.

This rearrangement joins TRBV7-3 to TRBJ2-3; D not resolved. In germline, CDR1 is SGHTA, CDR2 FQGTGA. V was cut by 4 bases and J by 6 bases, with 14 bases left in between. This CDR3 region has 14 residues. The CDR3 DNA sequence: TGTGCCAGCAGCTCAGGATCCATTCCCGATACGCAGTATTTT. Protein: CASSSGSIPDTQYF. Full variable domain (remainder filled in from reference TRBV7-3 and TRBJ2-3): GAGVSQTPSNKVTEKGKYVELRCDPISGHTALYWYRQSLGQGPEFLIYFQGTGAADDSGLPNDRFFAVRPEGSVSTLKIQRTERGDSAVYLCASSSGSIPDTQYFGPGTRLTVL.

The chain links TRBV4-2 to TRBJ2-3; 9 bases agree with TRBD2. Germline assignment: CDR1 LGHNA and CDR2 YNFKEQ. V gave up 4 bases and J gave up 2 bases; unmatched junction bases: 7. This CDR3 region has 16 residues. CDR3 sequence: CASSPEAGGYTDTQYF. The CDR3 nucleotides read TGTGCCAGCAGCCCTGAAGCGGGGGGATACACAGATACGCAGTATTTT.

In nucleotides, the CDR3 is TGCAGCGTTGGATTGAAGGGGGCCGGGGAGCTGTTTTTT. This codes for CSVGLKGAGELFF. This chain uses TRBV29-1 with TRBJ2-2; a possible D gene is TRBD1 (6 bases). The germline gives CDR1 SQVTM, CDR2 ANQGSEA. Trimming left V 4 bases short and J 6 bases short, with 12 bases between. CDR3 size: 13 residues.

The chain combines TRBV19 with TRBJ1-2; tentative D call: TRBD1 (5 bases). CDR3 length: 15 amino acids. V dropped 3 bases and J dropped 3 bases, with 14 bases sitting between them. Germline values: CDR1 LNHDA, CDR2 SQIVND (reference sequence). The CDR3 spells CASSMRTLGDYGYTF. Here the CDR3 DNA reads TGTGCCAGTAGTATGAGGACCCTAGGGGACTATGGCTACACCTTC. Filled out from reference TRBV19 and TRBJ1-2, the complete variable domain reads DGGITQSPKYLFRKEGQNVTLSCEQNLNHDAMYWYRQDPGQGLRLIYYSQIVNDFQKGDIAEGYSVSREKKESFPLTVTSAQKNPTAFYLCASSMRTLGDYGYTFGSGTRLTVV.

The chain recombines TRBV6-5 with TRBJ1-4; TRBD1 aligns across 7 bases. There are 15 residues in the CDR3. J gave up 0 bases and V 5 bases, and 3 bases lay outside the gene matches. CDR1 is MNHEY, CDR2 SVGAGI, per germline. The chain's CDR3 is CASSRQGSTNEKLFF. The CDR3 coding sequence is TGTGCCAGCAGTCGACAGGGATCAACTAATGAAAAACTGTTTTTT.

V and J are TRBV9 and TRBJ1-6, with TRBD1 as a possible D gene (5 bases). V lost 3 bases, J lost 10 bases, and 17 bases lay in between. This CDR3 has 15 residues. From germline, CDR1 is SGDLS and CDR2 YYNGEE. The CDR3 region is CASSGGGSAVSPLHF. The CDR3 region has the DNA TGTGCCAGCAGCGGGGGGGGGTCCGCTGTATCACCCCTCCACTTT.

The CDR3 here is CASSVGTGYGNQPQHF. The CDR3 DNA is TGTGCCAGTAGTGTAGGGACAGGGTACGGCAATCAGCCCCAGCATTTT. The chain joins TRBV19 to TRBJ1-5; the match to TRBD1 covers 9 bases. CDR3 length: 16 residues. The V segment lost 5 bases and the J segment 2 bases; nucleotides outside the gene matches: 7. The germline gives CDR1 LNHDA, CDR2 SQIVND (reference sequence). The full variable domain, with the rest looked up from reference TRBV19 and TRBJ1-5, is DGGITQSPKYLFRKEGQNVTLSCEQNLNHDAMYWYRQDPGQGLRLIYYSQIVNDFQKGDIAEGYSVSREKKESFPLTVTSAQKNPTAFYLCASSVGTGYGNQPQHFGDGTRLSIL.